Below are 32 T cell receptor beta chains sequenced from a single sample in a study of CD8 T cells in ankylosing spondylitis. TCRdb re-derived calls from the 5' RACE reads in MiXCR, one entry per CDR3 protein. The repertoire includes roughly 230,000 distinct CDR3 sequences, roughly a tenth of them detected once, and 2.6% sits in the top ten. Material for sequencing was blood, either unsorted or a sorted T cell fraction (not recorded which). These receptors were collected from a male donor with ankylosing spondylitis or in good health (not recorded which).

As concerns this clonotype: A much more abundant neighbour one base away suggests this may be a read error. The CDR3 nucleotides read TGCGGTGCTAGAGATGGGAGGCCTGTCAGGGGTACGCAGTATTTT. Protein product: CGARDGRPVRGTQYF. This sequence joins TRBV20-1 and TRBJ2-3; perhaps D is TRBD1 or TRBD2 (6 bases each). From germline, CDR1 is DFQATT and CDR2 SNEGSKA (reference sequence). The CDR3 has 15 residues.

The V and J genes are TRBV7-9 and TRBJ1-2; D is perhaps TRBD1 (6 bases). From germline, CDR1 is SEHNR and CDR2 FQNEAQ (reference sequence). Between the trimmed V and J ends, which lost 5 bases and 0 bases, there was a span of 16 bases. The CDR3 is made up of 16 amino acids. The CDR3 here is CASSPLYREANYGYTF. The CDR3 DNA sequence: TGTGCCAGCAGCCCACTCTACAGGGAAGCTAACTATGGCTACACCTTC.

In its sample, this clonotype was seen many times. This chain joins TRBV9 and TRBJ2-7; D not resolved. This CDR3 has 14 amino acids. Germline V gives CDR1 SGDLS, CDR2 YYNGEE. V was trimmed by 4 bases and J by 3 bases, leaving 14 bases between them. The CDR3 loop reads CASSPSLVNYEQYF. In nucleotides, the CDR3 is TGTGCCAGCAGCCCAAGCCTTGTCAACTACGAGCAGTACTTC.

This clonotype was found a few times. CDR3 protein: CSATGTRDINEQFF. The CDR3 DNA is TGCAGTGCCACCGGGACTAGGGATATCAATGAGCAGTTCTTC. This chain links TRBV20-1 with TRBJ2-1; TRBD2 matches at 8 bases. Germline V gene lookup returns CDR1 DFQATT and CDR2 SNEGSKA (reference sequence). The V gene end was trimmed by 6 bases and the J gene end by 6 bases; junction bases not matched to a gene: 10. The CDR3 sequence is 14 residues long.

Worth noting for this clonotype: Germline is not matched at one junction end, which may reflect a read error. The chain links TRBV7-2 to TRBJ2-1; D may match TRBD1 or TRBD2 (5 bases each). The CDR3 is made up of 14 amino acids. In germline, CDR1 is SGHTA, CDR2 FQGNSA. CDR3: CASSIGTEYNAQFF. In DNA form, the CDR3 reads TGTGCCAGCAGCATCGGGACGGAATACAATGCGCAGTTCTTC.

This clonotype came up many times. The chain uses TRBV6-6 and TRBJ1-5; weak D call: TRBD1 (5 bases). CDR3 length: 16 amino acids. Trimming took 6 bases from V and 2 from J, leaving 17 bases between them. Germline CDR1 reads MNHNY; CDR2 reads SVGAGI (reference sequence). In nucleotides, the CDR3 is TGTGCCAGCAGGATGGGGGGAGGAAGAGGCAATCAGCCCCAGCATTTT. This encodes CASRMGGGRGNQPQHF.

The rearrangement joins TRBV12-3 or TRBV12-4 to TRBJ2-7, with D perhaps matching TRBD1 (5 bases). The CDR3 is made up of 14 amino acids. V was cut by 3 bases and J by 12 bases, with 21 bases left in between. CDR3 sequence: CASSLWQGVLGSYF. CDR3 DNA: TGTGCCAGCAGTTTGTGGCAGGGCGTCCTTGGTTCGTACTTC.

There are many counts of this clonotype. This chain joins TRBV6-4 and TRBJ2-2; TRBD2 matches at 12 bases. The CDR3 runs 15 residues. Germline lookup yields CDR1 MRHNA and CDR2 SNTAGT. Trimming took 4 bases from V and 4 from J; bases not matched to a gene: 1. CDR3 nucleotide sequence: TGTGCCAGCAGTGCTAGCGGGGGGGCCACCGGGGAGCTGTTTTTT. Protein: CASSASGGATGELFF.

The gene calls are TRBV27 and TRBJ2-5; D is unresolved. Germline V lookup: CDR1 MNHEY, CDR2 SMNVEV (reference sequence). CDR3 length: 13 amino acids. Trimming removed 4 bases from V and 1 base from J, with 7 bases in between. The CDR3 DNA reads as TGTGCCAGCAGTTATTCGATCCAAGAGACCCAGTACTTC. Translation: CASSYSIQETQYF.

This clonotype came up a few times. The V gene is TRBV6-1, the J gene TRBJ2-6; no definite D call. The CDR3 length is 13 residues. The V end lost 8 bases, the J end lost 2 bases, and 7 bases lay between the germline ends. Germline CDR1 and CDR2: MNHNS and SASEGT. CDR3 protein: CASENPGANVLTF. The DNA for the CDR3 is TGTGCCAGCGAGAATCCTGGGGCCAACGTCCTGACTTTC.

This clonotype has only a few counts. This chain uses TRBV7-6 with TRBJ2-5, with TRBD1 identical over 8 bases. There are 16 residues in the CDR3. V lost 1 base, J lost 5 bases, and 9 bases stayed unmatched. CDR1 is SGHVS, CDR2 FNYEAQ, per germline. CDR3 amino acids: CASSLDQGARLETQYF. The CDR3 DNA sequence: TGTGCCAGCAGCTTAGATCAGGGGGCGCGGTTGGAGACCCAGTACTTC. Combining the CDR3 with reference TRBV7-6 and TRBJ2-5 gives the whole variable domain GAGVSQSPRYKVTKRGQDVALRCDPISGHVSLYWYRQALGQGPEFLTYFNYEAQQDKSGLPNDRFSAERPEGSISTLTIQRTEQRDSAMYRCASSLDQGARLETQYFGPGTRLLVL.

The V and J genes are TRBV20-1 and TRBJ2-3, with 11 bases fitting TRBD2. Looked up from germline, CDR1 is DFQATT and CDR2 is SNEGSKA (reference sequence). This CDR3 has 17 amino acids. With 1 base clipped from V and 0 bases from J, the junction kept 6 bases outside the gene matches. The CDR3 region has the DNA TGCAGTGCTAGAGGTCTAGCGGGAGGACTCAGCACAGATACGCAGTATTTT. Protein sequence: CSARGLAGGLSTDTQYF.

This clonotype was recorded at least ten times. V is TRBV5-1 and J is TRBJ2-5; D remains ambiguous. The CDR3 is made up of 14 amino acids. Trimming pared 5 bases from V and 2 bases from J, leaving 13 bases between. The V gene's germline CDR1 is SGHRS and CDR2 YFSETQ. CDR3 loop: CASSPTHIQETQYF. The CDR3 DNA follows: TGCGCCAGCAGTCCTACACACATTCAAGAGACCCAGTACTTC. Variable domain in full (rest from reference TRBV5-1 and TRBJ2-5): KAGVTQTPRYLIKTRGQQVTLSCSPISGHRSVSWYQQTPGQGLQFLFEYFSETQRNKGNFPGRFSGRQFSNSRSEMNVSTLELGDSALYLCASSPTHIQETQYFGPGTRLLVL.

This sequence joins TRBV7-9 and TRBJ2-7, with TRBD1 identical over 9 bases. V gave up 5 bases and J gave up 4 bases; unmatched junction bases: 9. From germline, CDR1 is SEHNR and CDR2 FQNEAQ (reference sequence). The CDR3 is 15 amino acids. CDR3 residues: CASSPPTGGYYEQYF. CDR3 sequence (DNA): TGTGCCAGCAGCCCACCGACAGGGGGTTATTACGAGCAGTACTTC.

This sequence joins TRBV30 and TRBJ1-1; D is perhaps TRBD1 (6 bases). Deletions cut 1 base from V and 3 bases from J, with 21 bases between. The germline CDR1 and CDR2 sequences are GTSNPN and SVGIG (reference sequence). This CDR3 spans 17 amino acids. The CDR3 region has the DNA TGTGCCTGGAGTGACCCATTGGGCAGGGGACCGTACACTGAAGCTTTCTTT. Protein product: CAWSDPLGRGPYTEAFF. Complete variable domain (other parts from reference TRBV30 and TRBJ1-1): SQTIHQWPATLVQPVGSPLSLECTVEGTSNPNLYWYRQAAGRGLQLLFYSVGIGQISSEVPQNLSASRPQDRQFILSSKKLLLSDSGFYLCAWSDPLGRGPYTEAFFGQGTRLTVV.

This clonotype was picked up many times. At one end the junction does not follow the germline gene, possibly because of a read error. This chain links TRBV4-2 with TRBJ2-1; D not resolved. The CDR3 is made up of 15 amino acids. Germline V gives CDR1 LGHNA, CDR2 YNFKEQ. The CDR3 nucleotides are TGTGCCAGCAGCCAAGATCCACACTCCTCCAATGAGCAGTTCTTC. Translating gives CASSQDPHSSNEQFF.

Ten or more counts support this clonotype. This chain links TRBV7-9 with TRBJ2-5; no definite D call. The V gene's germline CDR1 is SEHNR and CDR2 FQNEAQ (reference sequence). The CDR3 extends over 12 amino acids. Trimming took 5 bases from V and 2 from J, leaving 6 bases between them. CDR3 DNA sequence: TGTGCCAGCAGCCCGCTTCAAGAGACCCAGTACTTC. Translation: CASSPLQETQYF.

As for this clonotype: A much larger clone sits a single nucleotide away, making a read error possible. The chain uses TRBV5-6 and TRBJ1-2; D gene ambiguous. Per the germline V gene, CDR1 is SGHDT and CDR2 is YYEEEE. The CDR3 has 13 amino acids. V lost 2 bases to trimming and J lost 6 bases, with 11 bases between them. The CDR3 spells CASSFRGWDGYTF. In DNA, the CDR3 is TGTGCCAGCAGCTTCCGAGGGTGGGATGGCTACACCTTC.

This clonotype has ten or more counts. J is TRBJ2-3 and V is TRBV3-1, with D hard to call. V lost 1 base, J lost 4 bases, and 0 bases lay in between. This CDR3 has 11 amino acids. The V gene's germline CDR1 is LGHDT and CDR2 YNNKEL (reference sequence). CDR3 protein: CASSQADTQYF. The CDR3 coding sequence is TGTGCCAGCAGCCAAGCAGATACGCAGTATTTT.

This clonotype has a count of ten or more. The chain is built from TRBV20-1 and TRBJ2-2; D not resolved. The V and J ends lost 4 bases and 6 bases respectively, with 18 bases between them. Germline V gives CDR1 DFQATT, CDR2 SNEGSKA (reference sequence). CDR3 size: 15 residues. CDR3 in DNA: TGCAGTGCTACCCAGCCTGGGGATTTGTCCGGGGAGCTGTTTTTT. Encoded protein: CSATQPGDLSGELFF.

This clonotype was found many times. The chain combines TRBV27 with TRBJ2-7; 11 nucleotides line up with TRBD2. Germline CDR1 MNHEY, CDR2 SMNVEV (reference sequence). V was pared by 2 bases and J by 4 bases, with 13 bases of the junction left unmatched. CDR3 size: 18 residues. The CDR3 loop is CASSLDGSSGRNEYEQYF. The CDR3 nucleotides are TGTGCCAGCAGTTTAGACGGTTCTAGCGGGAGGAATGAGTACGAGCAGTACTTC.

At least ten counts were recorded for this clonotype. The chain is built from TRBV4-1 and TRBJ1-2; no firm D call. Germline CDR1 is MGHRA and CDR2 is YSYEKL. V was trimmed by 0 bases and J by 8 bases, leaving 7 bases between them. The CDR3 is 12 residues long. In DNA form, the CDR3 reads TGCGCCAGCAGCCAAGATCTTCGCGGCTACACCTTC. It yields the protein CASSQDLRGYTF.

This clonotype was seen a handful of times. The rearrangement links TRBV7-9 to TRBJ1-6, with unresolved D. Trimming took 3 bases from V and 10 from J, leaving 7 bases between them. Germline assignment: CDR1 SEHNR and CDR2 FQNEAQ (reference sequence). This CDR3 region has 12 residues. The DNA for the CDR3 is TGTGCCAGCAGCTTGGACGAATCACCCCTCCACTTT. Translation gives CASSLDESPLHF.

This clonotype was counted many times. The CDR3 spells CSASPLGGIRETQYF. The DNA for the CDR3 is TGCAGTGCTTCTCCTTTAGGGGGGATACGGGAGACCCAGTACTTC. The V call is TRBV20-1, the J call TRBJ2-5; D may be TRBD1 or TRBD2 (6 bases each). The germline CDR1 and CDR2 sequences are DFQATT and SNEGSKA (reference sequence). V was shortened by 5 bases and J by 5 bases, with 21 bases between the two germline ends. CDR3 size: 15 residues.

This clonotype was found many times. The rearrangement uses TRBV25-1 and TRBJ2-7, with no clear D. The CDR3 sequence is 11 residues long. The ends were cut back, 4 bases at V and 3 bases at J, with 4 bases in the middle. Germline-derived CDR1 and CDR2 are MGHDK and SYGVNS. The CDR3 bases are TGTGCCAGCAGTGGCCTCTACGAGCAGTACTTC. Residues: CASSGLYEQYF.

J is TRBJ2-3 and V is TRBV11-1, with D possibly TRBD2 on 5 matching bases. The CDR3 consists of 18 residues. The V end was cut by 0 bases, the J end by 3 bases, with 19 bases between. CDR1 and CDR2 from the germline V gene are SGHAT and FQDESV (reference sequence). In DNA, the CDR3 is TGTGCCAGCAGCTTAGCGGCCGGAGCGAGGGCGCCTACAGATACGCAGTATTTT. This translates into CASSLAAGARAPTDTQYF.

The chain joins TRBV24-1 to TRBJ2-5; D remains unclear. Germline loops: CDR1 KGHDR, CDR2 SFDVKD. V was clipped by 5 bases and J by 1 base, with 10 bases between them. This CDR3 has 14 residues. CDR3 nucleotide sequence: TGTGCCACCAGTGGTCCTGGGATCCAAGAGACCCAGTACTTC. Its protein is CATSGPGIQETQYF.

This clonotype was observed at least ten times. The chain combines TRBV18 with TRBJ2-5; 8 positions agree with TRBD1. The trim removed 3 bases at V and 5 bases at J, leaving 8 bases unmatched. The CDR3 consists of 15 residues. Looked up from germline, CDR1 is KGHSH and CDR2 is LQKENI. The CDR3 nucleotides read TGTGCCAGCTCACCGCGGGACAGGAGGGCGGAGACCCAGTACTTC. Translation gives CASSPRDRRAETQYF.

The chain has TRBV30 and TRBJ2-1, with D tentatively TRBD1 (6 bases). Germline V gives CDR1 GTSNPN, CDR2 SVGIG (reference sequence). This CDR3 is built from 14 residues. Trimming took 7 bases from V and 0 from J, leaving 13 bases between them. For the CDR3, the DNA is TGTGCCTCCAACCAGGGGAGCTCCTACAATGAGCAGTTCTTC. Its protein product is CASNQGSSYNEQFF. The whole variable domain, filled in from reference TRBV30 and TRBJ2-1, reads SQTIHQWPATLVQPVGSPLSLECTVEGTSNPNLYWYRQAAGRGLQLLFYSVGIGQISSEVPQNLSASRPQDRQFILSSKKLLLSDSGFYLCASNQGSSYNEQFFGPGTRLTVL.

This clonotype has a count of ten or more. This chain connects TRBV5-4 to TRBJ2-2; D not resolved. Deletions cut 2 bases from V and 1 base from J, with 12 bases between. This CDR3 region has 16 residues. CDR1 SGHNT and CDR2 YYREEE come from the germline V gene (reference sequence). CDR3 amino acids: CASSLGLGLNTGELFF. The CDR3 region has the DNA TGTGCCAGCAGCTTAGGATTGGGGTTGAACACCGGGGAGCTGTTTTTT.

The sample holds many counts of this clonotype. J is TRBJ1-3 and V is TRBV5-1; D not resolved. Germline loops: CDR1 SGHRS, CDR2 YFSETQ. The CDR3 has 16 residues. Trimming left V 2 bases short and J 0 bases short, with 12 bases between. CDR3 sequence reads: CASSFDGRGSGNTIYF. The CDR3 DNA reads as TGCGCCAGCAGCTTTGACGGCCGCGGCTCTGGAAACACCATATATTTT.

This clonotype was seen repeatedly, ten times or more. V and J are TRBV6-2 or TRBV6-3 and TRBJ2-2; unclear D gene. The V and J ends lost 0 bases and 1 base respectively, with 6 bases between them. The germline V gene has CDR1 MNHEY and CDR2 SVGEGT. The CDR3 runs to 15 residues. CDR3 in amino acids: CASSYSSGNTGELFF. In nucleotides, the CDR3 is TGTGCCAGCAGTTACTCTTCGGGGAACACCGGGGAGCTGTTTTTT.